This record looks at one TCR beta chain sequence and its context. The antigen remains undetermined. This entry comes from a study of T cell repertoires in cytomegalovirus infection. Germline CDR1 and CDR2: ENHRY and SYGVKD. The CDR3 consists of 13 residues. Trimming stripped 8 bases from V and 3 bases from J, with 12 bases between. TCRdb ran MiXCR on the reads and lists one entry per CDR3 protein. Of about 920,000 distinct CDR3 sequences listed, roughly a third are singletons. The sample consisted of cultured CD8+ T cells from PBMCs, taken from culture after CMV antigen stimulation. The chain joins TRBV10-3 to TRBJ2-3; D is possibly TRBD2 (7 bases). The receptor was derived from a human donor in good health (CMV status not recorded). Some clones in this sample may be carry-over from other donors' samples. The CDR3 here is CAISGGRTDTQYF. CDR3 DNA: TGTGCCATCTCCGGGGGGCGTACAGATACGCAGTATTTT.